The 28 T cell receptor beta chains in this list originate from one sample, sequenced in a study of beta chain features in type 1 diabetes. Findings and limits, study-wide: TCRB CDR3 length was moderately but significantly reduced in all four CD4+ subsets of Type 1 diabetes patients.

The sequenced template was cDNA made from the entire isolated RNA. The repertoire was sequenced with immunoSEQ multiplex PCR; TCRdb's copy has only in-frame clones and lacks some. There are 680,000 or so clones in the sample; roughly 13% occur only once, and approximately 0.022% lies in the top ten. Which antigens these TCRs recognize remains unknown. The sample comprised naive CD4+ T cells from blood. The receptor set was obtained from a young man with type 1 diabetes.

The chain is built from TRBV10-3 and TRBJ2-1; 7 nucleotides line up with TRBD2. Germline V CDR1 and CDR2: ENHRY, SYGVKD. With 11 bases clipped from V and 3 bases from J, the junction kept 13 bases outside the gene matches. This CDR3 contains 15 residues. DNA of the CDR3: TGTGCCTCCCACCGGGGGGAACCTAACTACAATGAGCAGTTCTTC. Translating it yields CASHRGEPNYNEQFF.

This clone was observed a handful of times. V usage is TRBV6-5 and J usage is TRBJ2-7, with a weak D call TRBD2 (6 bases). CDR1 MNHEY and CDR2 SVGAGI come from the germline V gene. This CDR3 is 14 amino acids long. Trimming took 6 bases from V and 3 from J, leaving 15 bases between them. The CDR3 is CASSALAPVYEQYF. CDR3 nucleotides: TGTGCCAGCAGCGCCCTAGCGCCCGTCTACGAGCAGTACTTC.

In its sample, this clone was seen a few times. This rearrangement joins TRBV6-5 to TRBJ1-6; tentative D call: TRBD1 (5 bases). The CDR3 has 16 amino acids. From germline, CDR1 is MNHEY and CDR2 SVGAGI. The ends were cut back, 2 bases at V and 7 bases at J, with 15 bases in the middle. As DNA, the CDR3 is TGTGCCAGCAGTTACGATAGCGGGGGTGGAAATTCACCCCTCCACTTT. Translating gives CASSYDSGGGNSPLHF.

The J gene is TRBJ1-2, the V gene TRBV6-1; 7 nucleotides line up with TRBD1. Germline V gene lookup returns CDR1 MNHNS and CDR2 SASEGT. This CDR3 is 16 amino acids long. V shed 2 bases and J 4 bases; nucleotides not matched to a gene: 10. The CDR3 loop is CASSETGDSLSYGYTF. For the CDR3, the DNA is TGTGCCAGCAGTGAAACCGGGGACAGCCTATCCTATGGCTACACCTTC.

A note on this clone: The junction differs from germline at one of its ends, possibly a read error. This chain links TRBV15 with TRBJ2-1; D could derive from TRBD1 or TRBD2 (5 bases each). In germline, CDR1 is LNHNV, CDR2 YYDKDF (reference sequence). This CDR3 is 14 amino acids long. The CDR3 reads CATSGEGPYNEQFF. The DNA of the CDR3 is TGTGCCACCAGCGGAGAGGGGCCTTACAATGAGCAGTTCTTC.

The CDR3 DNA sequence: TGCGCCAGCAGCCCCAGGGACAGCGTGGGAGCTTTCTTT. Protein: CASSPRDSVGAFF. The chain is built from TRBV4-1 and TRBJ1-1; 7 bases map to TRBD1. In germline, CDR1 is MGHRA, CDR2 YSYEKL. The J segment lost 10 bases and the V segment lost 4 bases, leaving 9 bases of the junction unmatched. CDR3 length equals 13 residues.

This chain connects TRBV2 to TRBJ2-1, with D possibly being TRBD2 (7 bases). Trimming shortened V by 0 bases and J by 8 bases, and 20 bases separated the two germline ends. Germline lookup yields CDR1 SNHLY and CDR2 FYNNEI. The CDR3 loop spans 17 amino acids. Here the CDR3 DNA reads TGTGCCAGCAGTGAAGCGCTGGGGGGGCGTTTATACCATGAGCAGTTCTTC. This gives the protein CASSEALGGRLYHEQFF.

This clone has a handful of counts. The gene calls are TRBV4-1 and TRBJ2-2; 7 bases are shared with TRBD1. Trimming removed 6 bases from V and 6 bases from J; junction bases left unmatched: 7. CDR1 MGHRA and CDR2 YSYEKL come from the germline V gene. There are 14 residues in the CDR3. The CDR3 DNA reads TGCGCCAGCAGAATGACAGGGACGTCCGGGGAGCTGTTTTTT. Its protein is CASRMTGTSGELFF.

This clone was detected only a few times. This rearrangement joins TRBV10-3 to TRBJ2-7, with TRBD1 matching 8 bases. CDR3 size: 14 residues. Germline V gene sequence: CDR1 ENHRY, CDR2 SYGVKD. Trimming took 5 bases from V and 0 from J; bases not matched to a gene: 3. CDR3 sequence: CAISRTGSSYEQYF. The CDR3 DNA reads TGTGCCATCAGTCGGACAGGGAGCTCCTACGAGCAGTACTTC.

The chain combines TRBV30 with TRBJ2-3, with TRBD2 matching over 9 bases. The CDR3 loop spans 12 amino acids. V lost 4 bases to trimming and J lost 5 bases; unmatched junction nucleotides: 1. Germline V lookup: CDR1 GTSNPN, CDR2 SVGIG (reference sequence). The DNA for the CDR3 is TGTGCCTGGACTAGCGGGGTAGATACGCAGTATTTT. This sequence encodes CAWTSGVDTQYF.

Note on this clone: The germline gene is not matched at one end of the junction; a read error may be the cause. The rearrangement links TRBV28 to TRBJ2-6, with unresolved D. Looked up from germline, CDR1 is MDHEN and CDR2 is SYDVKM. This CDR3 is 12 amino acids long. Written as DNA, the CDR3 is TGTGCCAGCAGTTCAGACTCCGAGGCCTGGGATTTC. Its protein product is CASSSDSEAWDF.

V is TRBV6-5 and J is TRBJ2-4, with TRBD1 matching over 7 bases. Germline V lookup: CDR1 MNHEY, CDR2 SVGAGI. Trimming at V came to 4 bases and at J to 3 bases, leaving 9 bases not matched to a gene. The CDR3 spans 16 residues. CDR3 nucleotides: TGTGCCAGCAGTTCCCCAGCAACAGGGGACAAAAACATTCAGTACTTC. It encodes CASSSPATGDKNIQYF.

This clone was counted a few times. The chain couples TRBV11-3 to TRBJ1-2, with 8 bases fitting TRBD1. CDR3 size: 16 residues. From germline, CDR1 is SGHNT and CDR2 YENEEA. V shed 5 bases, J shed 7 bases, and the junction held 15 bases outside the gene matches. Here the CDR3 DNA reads TGTGCCAGCAGCGTGGGGACAGGATCACGTCCGGGTGGCTACACCTTC. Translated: CASSVGTGSRPGGYTF. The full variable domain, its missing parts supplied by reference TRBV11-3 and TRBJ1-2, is EAGVVQSPRYKIIEKKQPVAFWCNPISGHNTLYWYLQNLGQGPELLIRYENEEAVDDSQLPKDRFSAERLKGVDSTLKIQPAELGDSAVYLCASSVGTGSRPGGYTFGSGTRLTVV.

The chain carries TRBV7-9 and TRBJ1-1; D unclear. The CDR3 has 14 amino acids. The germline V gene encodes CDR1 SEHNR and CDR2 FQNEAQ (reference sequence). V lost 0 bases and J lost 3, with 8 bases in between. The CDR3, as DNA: TGTGCCAGCAGCTTAGCAGGTTACGACACTGAAGCTTTCTTT. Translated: CASSLAGYDTEAFF. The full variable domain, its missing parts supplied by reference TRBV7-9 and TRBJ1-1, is DTGVSQNPRHKITKRGQNVTFRCDPISEHNRLYWYRQTLGQGPEFLTYFQNEAQLEKSRLLSDRFSAERPKGSFSTLEIQRTEQGDSAMYLCASSLAGYDTEAFFGQGTRLTVV.

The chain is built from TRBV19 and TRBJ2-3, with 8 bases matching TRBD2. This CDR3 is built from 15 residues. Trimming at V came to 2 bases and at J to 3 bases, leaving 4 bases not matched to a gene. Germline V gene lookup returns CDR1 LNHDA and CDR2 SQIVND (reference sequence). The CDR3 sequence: CASSITSGGTDTQYF. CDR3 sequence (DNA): TGTGCCAGTAGTATAACGAGCGGGGGAACAGATACGCAGTATTTT. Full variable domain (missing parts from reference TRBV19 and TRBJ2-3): DGGITQSPKYLFRKEGQNVTLSCEQNLNHDAMYWYRQDPGQGLRLIYYSQIVNDFQKGDIAEGYSVSREKKESFPLTVTSAQKNPTAFYLCASSITSGGTDTQYFGPGTRLTVL.

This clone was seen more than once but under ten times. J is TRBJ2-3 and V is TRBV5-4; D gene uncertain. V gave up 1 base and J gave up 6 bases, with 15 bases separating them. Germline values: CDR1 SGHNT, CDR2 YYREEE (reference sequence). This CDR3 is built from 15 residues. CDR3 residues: CASSLNWLTDDTQYF. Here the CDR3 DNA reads TGTGCCAGCAGCTTGAACTGGCTAACCGATGATACGCAGTATTTT.

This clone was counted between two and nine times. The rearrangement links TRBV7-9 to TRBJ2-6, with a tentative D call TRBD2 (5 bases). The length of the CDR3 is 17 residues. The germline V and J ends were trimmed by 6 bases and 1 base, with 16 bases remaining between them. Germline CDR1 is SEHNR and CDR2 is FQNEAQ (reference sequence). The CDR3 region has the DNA TGTGCCAGCAGTTCCCGAGGGCTGGCATCTGGGGCCAACGTCCTGACTTTC. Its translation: CASSSRGLASGANVLTF.

CDR3 DNA sequence: TGTGCCTGGAGTAACGTTAGCCCTAGCACAGATACGCAGTATTTT. Encoded protein: CAWSNVSPSTDTQYF. The gene calls are TRBV30 and TRBJ2-3; no clear D gene. V was trimmed by 2 bases and J by 0 bases, leaving 12 bases between them. The length of the CDR3 is 15 residues. Germline V gene data show CDR1 as GTSNPN and CDR2 as SVGIG (reference sequence).

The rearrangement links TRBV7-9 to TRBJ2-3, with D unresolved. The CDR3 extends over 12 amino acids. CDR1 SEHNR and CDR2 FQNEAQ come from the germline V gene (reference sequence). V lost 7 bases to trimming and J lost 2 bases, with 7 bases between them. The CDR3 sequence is CASNPTTDTQYF. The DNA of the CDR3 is TGTGCCAGCAACCCAACCACAGATACGCAGTATTTT.

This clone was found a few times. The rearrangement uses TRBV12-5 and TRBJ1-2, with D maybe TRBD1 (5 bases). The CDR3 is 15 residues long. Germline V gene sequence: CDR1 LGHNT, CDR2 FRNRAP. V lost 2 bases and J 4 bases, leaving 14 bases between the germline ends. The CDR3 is CASGLSTGLSYGYTF. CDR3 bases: TGTGCTAGTGGTTTGTCGACGGGGCTCAGCTATGGCTACACCTTC.

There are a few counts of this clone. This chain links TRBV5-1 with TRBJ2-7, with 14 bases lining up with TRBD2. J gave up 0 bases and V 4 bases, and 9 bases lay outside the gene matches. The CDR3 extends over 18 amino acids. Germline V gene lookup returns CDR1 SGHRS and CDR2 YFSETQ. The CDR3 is CASSPWTSGGSYSYEQYF. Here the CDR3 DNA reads TGCGCCAGCAGCCCGTGGACTAGCGGGGGGTCGTACTCCTACGAGCAGTACTTC. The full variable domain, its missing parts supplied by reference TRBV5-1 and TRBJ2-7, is KAGVTQTPRYLIKTRGQQVTLSCSPISGHRSVSWYQQTPGQGLQFLFEYFSETQRNKGNFPGRFSGRQFSNSRSEMNVSTLELGDSALYLCASSPWTSGGSYSYEQYFGPGTRLTVT.

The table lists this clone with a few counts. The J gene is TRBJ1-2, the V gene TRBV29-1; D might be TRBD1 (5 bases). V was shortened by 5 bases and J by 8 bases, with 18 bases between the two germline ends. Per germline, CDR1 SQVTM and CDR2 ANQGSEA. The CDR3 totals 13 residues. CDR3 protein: CSVLTEPAEGYTF. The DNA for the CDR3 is TGCAGCGTTTTGACAGAGCCAGCGGAAGGCTACACCTTC.

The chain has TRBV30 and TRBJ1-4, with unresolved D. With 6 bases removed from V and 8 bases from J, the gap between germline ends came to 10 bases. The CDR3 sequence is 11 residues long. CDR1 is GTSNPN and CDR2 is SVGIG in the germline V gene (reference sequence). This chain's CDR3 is CACNREEKLFF. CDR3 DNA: TGTGCCTGTAACAGAGAGGAAAAACTGTTTTTT.

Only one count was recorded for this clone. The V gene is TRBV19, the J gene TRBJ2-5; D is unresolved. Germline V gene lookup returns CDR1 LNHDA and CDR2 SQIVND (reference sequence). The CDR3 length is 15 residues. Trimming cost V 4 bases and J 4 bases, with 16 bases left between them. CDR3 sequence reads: CASSTPRASGETQYF. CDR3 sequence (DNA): TGTGCCAGTAGTACCCCCCGGGCCTCCGGAGAGACCCAGTACTTC.

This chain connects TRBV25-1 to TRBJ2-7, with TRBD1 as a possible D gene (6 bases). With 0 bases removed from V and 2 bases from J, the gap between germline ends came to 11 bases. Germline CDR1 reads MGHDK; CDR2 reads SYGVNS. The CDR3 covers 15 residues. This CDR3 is CASSEYKDRTYEQYF. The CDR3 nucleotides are TGTGCCAGCAGTGAATACAAGGACAGAACCTACGAGCAGTACTTC.

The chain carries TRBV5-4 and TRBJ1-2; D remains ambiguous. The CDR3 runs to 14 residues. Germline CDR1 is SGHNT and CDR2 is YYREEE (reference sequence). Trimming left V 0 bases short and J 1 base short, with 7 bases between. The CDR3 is CASSLGTDNYGYTF. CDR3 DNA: TGTGCCAGCAGCTTGGGCACAGATAACTATGGCTACACCTTC.

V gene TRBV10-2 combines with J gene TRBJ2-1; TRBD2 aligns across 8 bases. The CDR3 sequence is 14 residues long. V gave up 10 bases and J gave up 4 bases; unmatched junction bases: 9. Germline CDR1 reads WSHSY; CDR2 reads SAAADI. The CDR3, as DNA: TGCGCCACCCTCCCGTTAGCGGGGTACAATGAGCAGTTCTTC. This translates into CATLPLAGYNEQFF.

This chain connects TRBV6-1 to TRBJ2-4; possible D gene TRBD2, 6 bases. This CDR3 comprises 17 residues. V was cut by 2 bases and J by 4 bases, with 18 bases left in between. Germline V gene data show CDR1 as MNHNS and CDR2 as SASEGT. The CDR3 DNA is TGTGCCAGCAGTGAAAATCCGGGGGTCAGGGTGAAAAACATTCAGTACTTC. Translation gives CASSENPGVRVKNIQYF.